A selection of T cell receptor beta chains follows, all from one sample in a study of blood T cells in healthy people across ages. TCRdb independently ran MiXCR on the 5' RACE reads; one entry per CDR3 protein. This repertoire shows 850,000 to 1,000,000 distinct CDR3 sequences, roughly 50% found once; its top ten account for roughly 12%. The sample consisted of blood. The receptors derive from a man aged 25-45 years in good health. CDR3s include the opening cysteine and the closing phenylalanine or tryptophan. The order of the fields is V gene, CDR3 length, D gene, J gene, clone size, CDR3 protein, CDR3 DNA. D genes are given only for firm matches. Rows may omit the clone size; those that give it use once, few, many or a size class.

TRBV6-2/TRBV6-3	18	-	TRBJ2-1	-	CASSYSSHQGRTYNEQFF	TGTGCCAGCAGTTACTCGTCTCATCAGGGGAGAACCTACAATGAGCAGTTCTTC
TRBV5-4	16	TRBD2	TRBJ2-1	-	CASSLSLAGLHNEQFF	TGTGCCAGCAGCTTGAGCCTAGCGGGGCTCCACAATGAGCAGTTCTTC
TRBV28	15	TRBD1	TRBJ2-4	-	CASNPDRGAKNIQYF	TGTGCCAGCAACCCGGACAGGGGAGCCAAAAACATTCAGTACTTC
TRBV12-3/TRBV12-4	13	-	TRBJ1-2	few	CASTATGFYGYTF	TGTGCCAGCACCGCAACAGGCTTCTATGGCTACACCTTC
TRBV6-2/TRBV6-3	15	TRBD1	TRBJ2-1	-	CASRYEGQGRNEQFF	TGTGCCAGCAGGTACGAGGGACAGGGGAGGAATGAGCAGTTCTTC
TRBV12-3/TRBV12-4	15	-	TRBJ1-1	-	CASSLSSAGRTEAFF	TGTGCCAGCAGTTTATCTTCGGCAGGGCGGACTGAAGCTTTCTTT
TRBV4-1	14	-	TRBJ2-1	-	CASSPLQGINEQFF	TGCGCCAGCAGCCCTCTCCAGGGGATCAACGAGCAGTTCTTC
TRBV4-2	15	-	TRBJ1-5	-	CASSPSVDSNQPQHF	TGTGCCAGCAGCCCCTCGGTGGATAGCAATCAGCCCCAGCATTTT
TRBV29-1	12	-	TRBJ2-5	-	CSVAPSLETQYF	TGCAGCGTTGCTCCTAGCCTGGAGACCCAGTACTTC
TRBV20-1	13	-	TRBJ2-3	-	CSVWGDGIDTQYF	TGCAGTGTTTGGGGGGATGGTATAGATACGCAGTATTTT
TRBV5-1	14	-	TRBJ2-7	-	CASSLVEGNYEQYF	TGCGCCAGCAGCTTGGTAGAGGGGAACTACGAGCAGTACTTC
TRBV29-1	15	TRBD2	TRBJ2-3	-	CSVEDRGRAPDTQYF	TGCAGCGTTGAAGATCGCGGGAGGGCCCCAGATACGCAGTATTTT
TRBV5-6	17	-	TRBJ2-1	-	CASSSPPGASSYNEQFF	TGTGCCAGCAGCTCTCCCCCGGGAGCGAGCTCCTACAATGAGCAGTTCTTC
TRBV20-1	15	TRBD2	TRBJ2-7	-	CSARGTSGGRDEQYF	TGCAGTGCTAGAGGGACTAGCGGGGGCCGGGACGAGCAGTACTTC
TRBV10-3	16	-	TRBJ2-3	few	CATWGASAGLTDTQYF	TGTGCCACCTGGGGTGCGTCCGCGGGGCTCACAGATACGCAGTATTTT
TRBV9	17	TRBD2	TRBJ2-5	-	CASSVGLAGIRLETQYF	TGTGCCAGCAGCGTAGGACTAGCGGGGATCCGGCTAGAGACCCAGTACTTC
TRBV7-2	15	-	TRBJ2-3	few	CASRPLGGPVDTQYF	TGTGCCAGCAGGCCTCTAGGGGGGCCAGTAGATACGCAGTATTTT
TRBV28	13	-	TRBJ2-1	-	CASSLPTVFGQFF	TGTGCCAGCAGTTTACCCACGGTTTTTGGGCAGTTCTTC
TRBV25-1	12	-	TRBJ1-5	-	CASSDENQPQHF	TGTGCCAGCAGTGACGAAAATCAGCCCCAGCATTTT
TRBV4-3	15	TRBD1	TRBJ2-7	once	CASSQETGTVDEQYF	TGCGCCAGCAGCCAAGAGACCGGGACAGTGGACGAGCAGTACTTC
TRBV7-9	11	-	TRBJ2-5	few	CASSQKESQYF	TGTGCCAGCAGCCAGAAAGAGTCTCAGTACTTC
TRBV2	12	TRBD2	TRBJ2-1	-	CASSGTSGAQFF	TGTGCCAGCAGTGGGACTAGCGGGGCCCAGTTCTTC
TRBV6-1	15	-	TRBJ2-5	many	CASSEEGLAGGTQYF	TGTGCCAGCAGTGAAGAAGGGCTAGCTGGCGGGACCCAGTACTTC
TRBV7-2	14	-	TRBJ2-5	few	CASSLATRGETQYF	TGTGCCAGCAGCTTAGCGACCCGAGGGGAGACCCAGTACTTC
TRBV2	14	-	TRBJ1-4	-	CASSGTRRGEKLFF	TGTGCCAGCAGTGGGACACGGAGGGGTGAAAAACTGTTTTTT
TRBV7-2	13	-	TRBJ2-5	-	CASSLARTETQYF	TGTGCCAGCAGCTTAGCCCGTACGGAGACCCAGTACTTC
TRBV6-1	17	-	TRBJ1-3	-	CASSEALGRRVGNTIYF	TGTGCCAGCAGTGAAGCTCTGGGCAGGCGGGTCGGAAACACCATATATTTT
TRBV6-5	17	-	TRBJ2-2	-	CAGSYVGARLDTGELFF	TGTGCCGGCAGTTACGTCGGGGCCCGGTTGGACACCGGGGAGCTGTTTTTT
TRBV28	16	-	TRBJ2-5	few	CASSLTALGTQETQYF	TGTGCCAGCAGTTTGACGGCACTAGGGACCCAAGAGACCCAGTACTTC
TRBV12-3/TRBV12-4	16	-	TRBJ2-7	-	CAGSSAAAKNFYEQYF	TGTGCCGGCAGTTCCGCAGCCGCCAAAAACTTTTACGAGCAGTACTTC
TRBV27	14	-	TRBJ2-7	many	CASSPRDGSYEQYF	TGTGCCAGCAGTCCCCGGGACGGCTCCTACGAGCAGTACTTC
TRBV24-1	12	TRBD1	TRBJ1-1	many	CATSGQGAEAFF	TGTGCCACCAGTGGCCAGGGGGCTGAAGCTTTCTTT
TRBV10-3	18	TRBD1	TRBJ1-4	few	CATAGTGNNDATNEKLFF	TGTGCCACCGCGGGGACAGGGAACAACGATGCAACTAATGAAAAACTGTTTTTT
TRBV29-1	12	-	TRBJ2-7	-	CSVEGMGYEQYF	TGCAGCGTTGAGGGTATGGGATACGAGCAGTACTTC
TRBV20-1	15	TRBD2	TRBJ2-1	-	CSAPASGKGRNEQFF	TGCAGTGCCCCGGCTAGCGGGAAGGGCCGCAATGAGCAGTTCTTC
TRBV7-2	15	TRBD1	TRBJ2-1	once	CASTFGTGPYNEQFF	TGTGCCAGCACCTTCGGGACAGGGCCGTACAATGAGCAGTTCTTC
TRBV9	15	-	TRBJ2-5	-	CASSVAVGSSETQYF	TGTGCCAGCAGCGTAGCTGTAGGGTCCTCGGAGACCCAGTACTTC
TRBV20-1	15	TRBD2	TRBJ2-1	-	CSARMGLAGGNEQFF	TGCAGTGCTAGAATGGGACTAGCGGGGGGGAATGAGCAGTTCTTC
TRBV6-5	13	TRBD2	TRBJ2-1	-	CASSYGEGDEQFF	TGTGCCAGCAGTTACGGGGAGGGCGATGAGCAGTTCTTC
TRBV27	15	TRBD1	TRBJ2-7	-	CASSVGTGGYNEQYF	TGTGCCAGCAGTGTCGGGACAGGGGGCTACAATGAGCAGTACTTC
TRBV6-6	15	-	TRBJ1-2	-	CASGYLVQDNYGYTF	TGTGCCAGCGGTTACCTTGTACAGGATAACTATGGCTACACCTTC
TRBV30	12	-	TRBJ1-1	-	CAWRGLNTEAFF	TGTGCCTGGAGGGGATTGAACACTGAAGCTTTCTTT
TRBV18	14	-	TRBJ2-7	-	CASSPGSGAYEQYF	TGTGCCAGCTCACCGGGATCAGGGGCCTACGAGCAGTACTTC
TRBV12-3/TRBV12-4	16	-	TRBJ2-6	-	CASSLESLSGANVLTF	TGTGCCAGCAGTTTAGAGTCACTCTCTGGGGCCAACGTCCTGACTTTC
TRBV27	19	TRBD2	TRBJ2-4	few	CASSSSPQRGGPAKNIQYF	TGTGCCAGCAGTTCCTCTCCACAGCGGGGGGGGCCGGCCAAAAACATTCAGTACTTC
TRBV5-1	15	-	TRBJ1-1	-	CASSLGSHQNTEAFF	TGCGCCAGCAGCCTGGGGAGCCATCAGAACACTGAAGCTTTCTTT
TRBV6-4	12	-	TRBJ1-6	-	CASSVGHSPLHF	TGTGCCAGCAGTGTAGGGCACTCACCCCTCCACTTT
TRBV20-1	17	-	TRBJ2-3	-	CSARDSGGAPFSDTQYF	TGCAGTGCAAGAGATTCGGGCGGGGCTCCTTTTTCAGATACGCAGTATTTT
TRBV29-1	13	-	TRBJ2-7	-	CSGGETDSYEQYF	TGCAGCGGGGGAGAGACTGACTCCTACGAGCAGTACTTC
TRBV7-3	15	TRBD2	TRBJ2-1	-	CASRGAGGIYNEQFF	TGTGCCAGCAGGGGGGCGGGGGGCATTTACAATGAGCAGTTCTTC
TRBV30	14	-	TRBJ1-2	many	CAWSVGGEGGGYTF	TGTGCCTGGAGTGTCGGGGGGGAAGGTGGCGGCTACACCTTC
TRBV24-1	14	-	TRBJ2-3	-	CATSAQLNSDTQYF	TGTGCCACCAGTGCCCAACTAAATTCAGATACGCAGTATTTT
TRBV21-1	15	-	TRBJ2-7	-	CASSKDLGETYEQYF	TGTGCCAGCAGCAAAGATTTAGGGGAAACCTACGAGCAGTACTTC